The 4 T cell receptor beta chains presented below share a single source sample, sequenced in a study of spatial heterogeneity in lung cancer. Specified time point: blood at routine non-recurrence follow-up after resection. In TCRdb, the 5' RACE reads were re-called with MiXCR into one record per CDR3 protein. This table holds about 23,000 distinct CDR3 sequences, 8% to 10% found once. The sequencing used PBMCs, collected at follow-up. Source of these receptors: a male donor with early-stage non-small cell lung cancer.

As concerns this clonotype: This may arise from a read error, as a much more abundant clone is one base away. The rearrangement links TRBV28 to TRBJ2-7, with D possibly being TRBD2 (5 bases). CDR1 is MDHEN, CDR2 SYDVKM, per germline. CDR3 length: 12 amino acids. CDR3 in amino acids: CAGSRGFYEQYF. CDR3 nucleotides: TGTGCCGGCAGCCGAGGGTTCTACGAGCAGTACTTC.

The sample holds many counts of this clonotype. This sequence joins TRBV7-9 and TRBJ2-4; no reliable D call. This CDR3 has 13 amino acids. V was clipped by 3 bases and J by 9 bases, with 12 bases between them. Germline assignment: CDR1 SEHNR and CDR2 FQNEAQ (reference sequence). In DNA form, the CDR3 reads TGTGCCAGCAGCTTGACTGAGTATGGCATTCAGTACTTC. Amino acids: CASSLTEYGIQYF. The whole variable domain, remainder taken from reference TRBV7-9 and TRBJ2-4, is DTGVSQNPRHKITKRGQNVTFRCDPISEHNRLYWYRQTLGQGPEFLTYFQNEAQLEKSRLLSDRFSAERPKGSFSTLEIQRTEQGDSAMYLCASSLTEYGIQYFGAGTRLSVL.

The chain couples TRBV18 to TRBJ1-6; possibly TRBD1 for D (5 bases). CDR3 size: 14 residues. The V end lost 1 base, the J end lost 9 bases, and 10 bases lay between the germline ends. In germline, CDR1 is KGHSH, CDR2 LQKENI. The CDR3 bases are TGTGCCAGCTCACCACAGGGGAACACTTCACCCCTCCACTTT. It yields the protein CASSPQGNTSPLHF. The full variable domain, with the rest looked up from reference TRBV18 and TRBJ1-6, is NAGVMQNPRHLVRRRGQEARLRCSPMKGHSHVYWYRQLPEEGLKFMVYLQKENIIDESGMPKERFSAEFPKEGPSILRIQQVVRGDSAAYFCASSPQGNTSPLHFGNGTRLTVT.

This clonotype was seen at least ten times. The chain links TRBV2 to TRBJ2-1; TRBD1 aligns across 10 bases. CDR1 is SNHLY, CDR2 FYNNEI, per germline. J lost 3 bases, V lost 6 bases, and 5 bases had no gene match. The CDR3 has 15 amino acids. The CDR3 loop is CASSVDRGLYNEQFF. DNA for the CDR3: TGTGCCAGCAGCGTCGACAGGGGGCTCTACAATGAGCAGTTCTTC.